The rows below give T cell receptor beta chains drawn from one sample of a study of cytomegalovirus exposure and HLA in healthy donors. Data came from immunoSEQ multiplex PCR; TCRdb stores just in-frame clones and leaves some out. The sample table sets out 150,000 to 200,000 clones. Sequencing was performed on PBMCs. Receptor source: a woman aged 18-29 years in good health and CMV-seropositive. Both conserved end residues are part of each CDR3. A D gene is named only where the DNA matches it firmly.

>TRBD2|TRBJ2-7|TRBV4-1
CASSQGLADSYEQYF
TGCGCCAGCAGCCAAGGGCTAGCGGACTCCTACGAGCAGTACTTC
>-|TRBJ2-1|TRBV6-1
CASSEGTYGEQFF
TGTGCCAGCAGTGAAGGGACATACGGTGAGCAGTTCTTC
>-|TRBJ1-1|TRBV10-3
CAISEARNRALDTEAFF
TGTGCCATCAGTGAGGCGAGAAACAGGGCCTTGGACACTGAAGCTTTCTTT
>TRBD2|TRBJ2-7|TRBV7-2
CASSLGIRAGVSYEQYF
TGTGCCAGCAGCTTGGGGATACGAGCGGGAGTCTCCTACGAGCAGTACTTC
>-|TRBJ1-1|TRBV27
CASSLRPGTEAFF
TGTGCCAGCAGTTTGAGGCCGGGCACTGAAGCTTTCTTT
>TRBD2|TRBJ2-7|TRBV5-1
CASGPGTRIYEQYF
TGCGCCAGCGGTCCCGGGACTAGAATCTACGAGCAGTACTTC
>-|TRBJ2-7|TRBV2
CASSETGWGDTYEQYF
TGTGCCAGCAGTGAAACGGGGTGGGGGGATACCTACGAGCAGTACTTC
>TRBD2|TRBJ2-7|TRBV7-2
CASSIPRLSAGGPSYEQYF
TGTGCCAGCAGCATACCCCGTCTTTCAGCGGGGGGCCCATCCTACGAGCAGTACTTC
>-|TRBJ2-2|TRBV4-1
CASSLRRQMNTGELFF
TGCGCCAGCAGCCTACGGCGGCAGATGAACACCGGGGAGCTGTTTTTT
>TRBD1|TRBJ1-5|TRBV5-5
CASSTGTGGDQPQHF
TGTGCCAGCAGCACCGGGACAGGGGGCGACCAGCCCCAGCATTTT
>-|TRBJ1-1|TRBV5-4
CASSFDPGNTEAFF
TGTGCCAGCAGCTTCGATCCGGGGAACACTGAAGCTTTCTTT
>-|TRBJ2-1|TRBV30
CAWEQDGEQFF
TGTGCCTGGGAACAGGATGGTGAGCAGTTCTTC
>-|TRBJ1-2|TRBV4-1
CASSQFTKRDYGYTF
TGCGCCAGCAGCCAATTTACAAAGAGGGACTATGGCTACACCTTC
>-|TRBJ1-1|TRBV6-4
CASSESPLNTEAFF
TGTGCCAGCAGTGAGAGCCCTTTGAACACTGAAGCTTTCTTT
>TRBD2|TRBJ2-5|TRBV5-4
CASSLDRGLTKTQYF
TGTGCCAGCAGCTTGGATCGGGGACTAACAAAGACCCAGTACTTC
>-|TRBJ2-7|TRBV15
CATSRDRGPVSYEQYF
TGTGCCACCAGCAGAGATCGCGGCCCGGTGTCCTACGAGCAGTACTTC
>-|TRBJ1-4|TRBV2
CASSWGGYEKLFF
TGTGCCAGCAGTTGGGGGGGGTATGAAAAACTGTTTTTT
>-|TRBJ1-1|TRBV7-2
CASSRDNNFNTEAFF
TGTGCCAGCAGTCGGGACAATAATTTCAACACTGAAGCTTTCTTT
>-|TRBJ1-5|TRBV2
CASSEGRGRPQHF
TGTGCCAGCAGTGAGGGCAGGGGAAGGCCCCAGCATTTT
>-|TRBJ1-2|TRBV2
CASLKVQPHNYGYTF
TGTGCCAGCCTGAAGGTACAGCCACATAACTATGGCTACACCTTC
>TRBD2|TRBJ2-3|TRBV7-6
CASSLFSGGGADTQYF
TGTGCCAGCAGCTTATTTAGCGGGGGTGGTGCAGATACGCAGTATTTT
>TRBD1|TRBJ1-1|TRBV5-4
CASSLAQGALNTEAFF
TGTGCCAGCAGCCTGGCTCAGGGGGCCTTGAACACTGAAGCTTTCTTT
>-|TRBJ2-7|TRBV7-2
CASSLNVGYEQYF
TGTGCCAGCAGCTTAAATGTCGGCTACGAGCAGTACTTC
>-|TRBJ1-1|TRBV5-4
CASSEGAGMNTEAFF
TGTGCCAGCAGCGAGGGTGCGGGGATGAACACTGAAGCTTTCTTT
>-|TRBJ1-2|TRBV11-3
CASSFHLTLQGHGDGYTF
TGTGCCAGCAGCTTCCATCTAACCCTACAGGGTCACGGGGATGGCTACACCTTC
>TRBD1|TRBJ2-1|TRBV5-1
CASSLTGQGAYNEQFF
TGCGCCAGCAGCTTGACCGGACAGGGGGCCTACAATGAGCAGTTCTTC
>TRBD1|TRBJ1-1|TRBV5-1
CASSILPGQGARITEAFF
TGCGCCAGCAGCATACTACCGGGACAGGGGGCGCGTATCACTGAAGCTTTCTTT
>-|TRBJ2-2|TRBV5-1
CASSLADTGELFF
TGCGCCAGCAGCTTGGCGGACACCGGGGAGCTGTTTTTT
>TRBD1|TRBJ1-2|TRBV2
CASSPSDRAGYGYTF
TGTGCCAGCTCACCCTCGGACAGGGCGGGCTATGGCTACACCTTC
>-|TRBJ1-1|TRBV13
CASSLRGGYTEAFF
TGTGCCAGCAGCCTAAGGGGGGGATACACTGAAGCTTTCTTT
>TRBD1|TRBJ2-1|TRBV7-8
CASTHPRQGTGNEQFF
TGTGCCAGCACTCACCCGAGACAGGGGACGGGGAATGAGCAGTTCTTC
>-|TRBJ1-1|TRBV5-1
CASSSQGRGNTEAFF
TGCGCCAGCAGCTCCCAGGGGAGGGGGAACACTGAAGCTTTCTTT
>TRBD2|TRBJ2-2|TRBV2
CASNLAGNIPNTGELFF
TGTGCCAGCAACCTAGCGGGAAACATCCCTAACACCGGGGAGCTGTTTTTT
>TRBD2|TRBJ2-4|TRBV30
CAWTRGGGAVLNIQYF
TGTGCCTGGACTCGGGGGGGTGGGGCAGTGCTAAACATTCAGTACTTC
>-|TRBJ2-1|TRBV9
CASSGPGTRDGSEQFF
TGTGCCAGCAGCGGCCCCGGGACCCGGGACGGGAGTGAGCAGTTCTTC
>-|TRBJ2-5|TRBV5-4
CASSPQGRPKGETQYF
TGTGCCAGCAGCCCCCAGGGCCGCCCCAAGGGAGAGACCCAGTACTTC
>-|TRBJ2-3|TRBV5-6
CASNRPGASGTDTQYF
TGTGCCAGCAATCGCCCTGGAGCTAGCGGCACAGATACGCAGTATTTT
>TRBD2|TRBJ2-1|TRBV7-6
CASSPLADDSYNEQFF
TGTGCCAGCAGCCCTCTAGCGGATGACTCCTACAATGAGCAGTTCTTC
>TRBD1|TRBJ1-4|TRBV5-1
CASSFGTDGEKLFF
TGCGCCAGCAGCTTCGGGACAGATGGTGAAAAACTGTTTTTT
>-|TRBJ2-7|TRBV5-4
CASSHRAGSSYEQYF
TGTGCCAGCAGCCACCGAGCGGGTAGTTCCTACGAGCAGTACTTC
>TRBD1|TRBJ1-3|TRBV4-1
CASSRMTGAGNTIYF
TGCGCCAGCAGCCGGATGACAGGGGCCGGAAACACCATATATTTT
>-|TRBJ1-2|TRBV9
CASSVGLGGYGYTF
TGTGCCAGCAGCGTAGGTCTAGGGGGTTATGGCTACACCTTC
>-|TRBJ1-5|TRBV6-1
CASGLGVWNQPQHF
TGTGCCAGCGGCCTAGGCGTGTGGAATCAGCCCCAGCATTTT
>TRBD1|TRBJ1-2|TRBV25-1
CASSEPGTGTSDGYTF
TGTGCCAGCAGTGAACCCGGGACAGGGACTTCGGATGGCTACACCTTC
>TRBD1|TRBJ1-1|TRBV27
CASSSNRGTANTEAFF
TGTGCCAGCAGTTCAAATCGCGGGACAGCAAACACTGAAGCTTTCTTT
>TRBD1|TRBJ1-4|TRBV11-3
CASSYNQGAGNEKLFF
TGTGCCAGCAGCTACAACCAGGGGGCAGGGAATGAAAAACTGTTTTTT
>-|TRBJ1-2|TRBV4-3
CASSQTTGTGGYGYTF
TGCGCCAGCAGCCAGACTACAGGGACGGGAGGCTATGGCTACACCTTC
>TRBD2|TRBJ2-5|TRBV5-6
CASSLGTSGRALETQYF
TGTGCCAGCAGCTTGGGGACTAGCGGGAGGGCCTTAGAGACCCAGTACTTC
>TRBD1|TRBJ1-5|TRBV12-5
CASGAGGVQPQHF
TGTGCTAGTGGAGCAGGGGGAGTTCAGCCCCAGCATTTT
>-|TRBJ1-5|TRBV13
CASSLLWAGQPQHF
TGTGCCAGCAGCCTCCTGTGGGCCGGTCAGCCCCAGCATTTT
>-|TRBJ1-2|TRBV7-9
CASSLGSTPSGYTF
TGTGCCAGCAGCTTAGGTAGCACCCCCAGCGGCTACACCTTC
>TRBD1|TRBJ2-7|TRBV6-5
CASSRTGPGEQYF
TGTGCCAGCAGTAGGACAGGGCCAGGCGAGCAGTACTTC
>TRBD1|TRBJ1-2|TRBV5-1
CASSLTGTGDGYTF
TGCGCCAGCAGCTTGACCGGGACAGGGGACGGCTACACCTTC